The next 4 T cell receptor beta chains were all read from a single sample in a study of T cell responses to AZD1222 COVID-19 vaccine. Profiling relied on immunoSEQ multiplex PCR, and the TCRdb table lists in-frame clones only, not all of them. The sample comprises around 130,000 clones, roughly 93% of which are singletons, and more than 2.5% rests with the top ten. This specimen was peripheral blood, taken on day 0 of AZD1222 vaccination. Receptors originate from an adult in good health.

This chain uses TRBV29-1 with TRBJ1-2; TRBD1 aligns across 9 bases. Germline CDR1 and CDR2: SQVTM and ANQGSEA. The CDR3 extends over 11 amino acids. The CDR3 region is CRVTGGDGYTF. In DNA form, the CDR3 reads TGCAGGGTAACAGGGGGCGATGGCTACACCTTC.

V and J are TRBV11-2 and TRBJ2-1, with 9 bases that match TRBD2. CDR1 and CDR2 from the germline V gene are SGHAT and FQNNGV. The CDR3 has 13 amino acids. The V segment lost 5 bases and the J segment 13 bases; nucleotides outside the gene matches: 9. CDR3 nucleotides: TGTGCCAGCAGCAGTAGCGGGGGCCCTAGTCAGTTCTTC. Translation: CASSSSGGPSQFF.

This sequence joins TRBV4-3 and TRBJ2-4; D possibly corresponds to TRBD2 (5 bases). Germline V gene data show CDR1 as LGHNA and CDR2 as YSLEER. The CDR3 spans 15 residues. Between the trimmed V and J ends, which lost 1 base and 9 bases, there was a span of 16 bases. The CDR3 region has the DNA TGCGCCAGCAGCCAAGGGGCCTCATCAGAGGGCATTCAGTACTTC. It yields the protein CASSQGASSEGIQYF.

The count of this clone is one. This rearrangement joins TRBV5-1 to TRBJ1-1; 12 nucleotides agree with TRBD1. Per germline, CDR1 SGHRS and CDR2 YFSETQ. V dropped 4 bases and J dropped 4; count of bases not matched to a gene: 5. The CDR3 loop spans 15 amino acids. The CDR3 reads CASSLWGQGATEAFF. CDR3 bases: TGCGCCAGCAGCCTGTGGGGACAGGGGGCCACTGAAGCTTTCTTT. The full variable domain, with the rest looked up from reference TRBV5-1 and TRBJ1-1, is KAGVTQTPRYLIKTRGQQVTLSCSPISGHRSVSWYQQTPGQGLQFLFEYFSETQRNKGNFPGRFSGRQFSNSRSEMNVSTLELGDSALYLCASSLWGQGATEAFFGQGTRLTVV.